What follows is one T cell receptor (beta chain) and its context. Its antigen is unidentified. This sample's time point: patch test 1, 2 weeks after DPC sensitization. This sample's treatment: therapeutic diphenylcyclopropenone sensitization with weekly scalp DPC. The drawing of blood occurred before each patch test was applied. This specimen comes from a study of human T cells and chemical hapten exposure. Whole-study context: Chiefly female patients presented with alopecia areata, totalis or universalis. Study results and limitations: Expanded TCR sets contained significantly more large CDR3 similarity clusters than controls. No change in TCRs above 1 in 1000 frequency was produced by DPC sensitization.

MiXCR was run by TCRdb on the RACE reads, yielding one entry per CDR3 protein. The sample contains about 83,000 distinct CDR3 sequences, about 6.8% of which appear only once. V lost 8 bases and J lost 2, with 9 bases in between. This CDR3 is 12 amino acids long. From germline, CDR1 is SNHLY and CDR2 FYNNEI. This sequence originates from a woman aged 30 to 39 with alopecia areata. Some clones in this sample may be carry-over from other donors' samples. The specimen was whole blood, collected in connection with sensitization to the hapten diphenylcyclopropenone (DPC). The chain combines TRBV2 with TRBJ1-2, with D possibly being TRBD1 (6 bases). The CDR3 nucleotides are TGTGCCAGCTCGGGACAAAACTATGGCTACACCTTC. Its translation: CASSGQNYGYTF.